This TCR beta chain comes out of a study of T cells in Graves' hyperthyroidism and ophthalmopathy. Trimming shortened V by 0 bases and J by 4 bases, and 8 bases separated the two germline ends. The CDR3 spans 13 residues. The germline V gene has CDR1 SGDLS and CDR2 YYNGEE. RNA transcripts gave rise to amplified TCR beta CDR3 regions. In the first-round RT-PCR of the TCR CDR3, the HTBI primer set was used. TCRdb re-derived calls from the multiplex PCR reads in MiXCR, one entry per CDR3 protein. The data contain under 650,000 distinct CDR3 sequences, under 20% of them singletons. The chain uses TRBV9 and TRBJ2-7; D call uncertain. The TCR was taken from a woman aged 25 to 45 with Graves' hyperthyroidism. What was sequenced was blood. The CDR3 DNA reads TGTGCCAGCAGCGTAGGTACAAAGTACGAGCAGTACTTC. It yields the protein CASSVGTKYEQYF.